Listed below are T cell receptor beta chains from one sample, sequenced in a study of low-dose radiotherapy and immunotherapy resistance in tumors. In TCRdb, the reads were re-called with MiXCR into one record per CDR3 protein. The data hold around 69,000 distinct CDR3 sequences, with roughly 30% observed a single time. The sample in question was PBMCs, obtained before treatment. These receptors all stem from a female donor with ovarian cancer. Each CDR3 is given with its conserved first and last residue. The order of the fields is V gene, J gene, clone size, D gene, CDR3 protein, CDR3 DNA. A D gene is named only where the DNA matches it firmly. Only part of the rows carry a size: once, few, many, or a class if the clone is expanded.

TRBV29-1	TRBJ2-7	-	-	CSVESRDIPYEQYF	TGCAGCGTTGAGTCCCGGGACATACCCTACGAGCAGTACTTC
TRBV6-2/TRBV6-3	TRBJ2-3	-	-	CASSPYTDTQYF	TGTGCCAGCAGCCCGTACACAGATACGCAGTATTTT
TRBV19	TRBJ2-7	many	-	CASAGSLGYEQYF	TGTGCCAGCGCCGGGAGTTTAGGTTACGAGCAGTACTTC
TRBV28	TRBJ2-6	many	-	CASRGGGYSGANVLTF	TGTGCCAGCAGGGGCGGGGGCTACTCTGGGGCCAACGTCCTGACTTTC
TRBV20-1	TRBJ2-1	many	-	CSCRKGGYNEQFF	TGCAGTTGTCGGAAGGGGGGGTACAATGAGCAGTTCTTC
TRBV6-2/TRBV6-3	TRBJ1-5	many	-	CASSDGLNNQPQHF	TGTGCCAGCAGTGACGGTTTGAACAATCAGCCCCAGCATTTT
TRBV9	TRBJ2-5	many	-	CASSVASRSETQYF	TGTGCCAGCAGCGTAGCTTCCAGATCTGAGACCCAGTACTTC
TRBV6-2/TRBV6-3	TRBJ2-5	many	-	CASSYPAKGAQYF	TGTGCCAGCAGTTACCCAGCCAAGGGGGCCCAGTACTTC
TRBV19	TRBJ1-3	many	TRBD1	CASGQGVSSGNTIYF	TGTGCCAGCGGACAGGGGGTGAGCTCTGGAAACACCATATATTTT
TRBV5-4	TRBJ2-3	few	-	CASSHLGGASTDTQYF	TGTGCCAGCAGCCACTTGGGGGGGGCTAGCACAGATACGCAGTATTTT
TRBV6-6	TRBJ1-1	medium-sized	-	CASSTTGTTEAFF	TGTGCCAGCAGTACCACAGGGACCACTGAAGCTTTCTTT
TRBV5-5	TRBJ2-5	many	-	CASSLVPVQETQYF	TGTGCCAGCAGCTTGGTTCCCGTCCAAGAGACCCAGTACTTC
TRBV29-1	TRBJ2-3	many	TRBD1	CSVELWQGARDTQYF	TGCAGCGTTGAATTGTGGCAGGGGGCAAGAGATACGCAGTATTTT
TRBV28	TRBJ1-5	-	-	CASSFEGKGGQPQHF	TGTGCCAGCAGTTTTGAGGGGAAAGGGGGTCAGCCCCAGCATTTT